Listed below are T cell receptor beta chains from one sample, sequenced in a study of beta chain features in type 1 diabetes. Some clones are missing from TCRdb's copy, which holds only in-frame ones; the method was immunoSEQ multiplex PCR. The sample yields hundreds of thousands of clones, 14% seen once. Input material: central memory CD4+ T cells from blood. The source is a man aged 30 to 45 in good health. The CDR3 runs from the conserved cysteine through the conserved F or W. A D gene is named only where the DNA matches it firmly. Not every row has a clone size; where given, it reads once, few, many or a size class.

V gene: TRBV27
D gene: TRBD1
J gene: TRBJ1-4
clone size: few
CDR3 DNA: TGTGCCAGCAGCCGCAGGGGGCAGTTCGGCGGTGAAAAACTGTTTTTT
CDR3 protein: CASSRRGQFGGEKLFF

V gene: TRBV4-1
D gene: TRBD1
J gene: TRBJ1-6
clone size: few
CDR3 DNA: TGCGCCAGCAGCCAAGGTCTTCCGGGACAGTATAATTCACCCCTCCACTTT
CDR3 protein: CASSQGLPGQYNSPLHF

V gene: TRBV6-1
D gene: NA
J gene: TRBJ1-3
clone size: few
CDR3 DNA: TGTGCCAGCAGTGAATGGGACACCATATATTTT
CDR3 protein: CASSEWDTIYF

V gene: TRBV1
D gene: NA
J gene: TRBJ1-5
clone size: few
CDR3 DNA: TGCACCAGCAGCCAAGGTAGGGCAGGGCTCAATCAGCCCCAGCATTTT
CDR3 protein: CTSSQGRAGLNQPQHF

V gene: TRBV18
D gene: NA
J gene: TRBJ2-4
clone size: few
CDR3 DNA: TGTGCCAGCTCACTGGATCAGGGTGTAGGTCGAAACATTCAGTACTTC
CDR3 protein: CASSLDQGVGRNIQYF

V gene: TRBV10-1
D gene: NA
J gene: TRBJ1-6
clone size: NA
CDR3 DNA: TGCGCCAGCAGTGACGGAATTAATTCACCCCTCCACTTT
CDR3 protein: CASSDGINSPLHF

V gene: TRBV5-4
D gene: TRBD2
J gene: TRBJ2-5
clone size: many
CDR3 DNA: TGTGCCAGCAGGGTCGGGGGGGGTCACCAAGAGACCCAGTACTTC
CDR3 protein: CASRVGGGHQETQYF

V gene: TRBV5-1
D gene: NA
J gene: TRBJ2-5
clone size: few
CDR3 DNA: TGCGCCAGCAGCTTGGCGGGCAGGTCGACCCAGTACTTC
CDR3 protein: CASSLAGRSTQYF

V gene: TRBV11-2
D gene: NA
J gene: TRBJ2-3
clone size: few
CDR3 DNA: TGTGCCAGCAGTAGGGGGGGAGCCGGCACAGATACGCAGTATTTT
CDR3 protein: CASSRGGAGTDTQYF

V gene: TRBV30
D gene: NA
J gene: TRBJ1-5
clone size: few
CDR3 DNA: TGTGCCTGCCGACAGAGTGAACAGCCCCAGCATTTT
CDR3 protein: CACRQSEQPQHF